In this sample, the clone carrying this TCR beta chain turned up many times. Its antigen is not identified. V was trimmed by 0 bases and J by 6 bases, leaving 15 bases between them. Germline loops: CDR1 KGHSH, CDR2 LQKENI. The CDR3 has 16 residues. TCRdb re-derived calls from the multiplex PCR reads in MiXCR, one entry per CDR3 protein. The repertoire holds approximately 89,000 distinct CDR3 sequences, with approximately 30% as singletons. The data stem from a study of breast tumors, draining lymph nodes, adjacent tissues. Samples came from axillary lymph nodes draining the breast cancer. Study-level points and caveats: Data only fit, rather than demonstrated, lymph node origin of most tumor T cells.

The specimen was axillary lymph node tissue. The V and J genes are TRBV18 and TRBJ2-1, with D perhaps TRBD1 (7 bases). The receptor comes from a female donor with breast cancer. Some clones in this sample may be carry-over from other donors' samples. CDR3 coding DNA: TGTGCCAGCTCACCACCCCAGGGGGGAAGACTCAATGAGCAGTTCTTC. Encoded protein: CASSPPQGGRLNEQFF. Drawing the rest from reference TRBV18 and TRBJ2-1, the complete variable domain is NAGVMQNPRHLVRRRGQEARLRCSPMKGHSHVYWYRQLPEEGLKFMVYLQKENIIDESGMPKERFSAEFPKEGPSILRIQQVVRGDSAAYFCASSPPQGGRLNEQFFGPGTRLTVL.